This TCR beta chain originates from a study of T cell responses to AZD1222 COVID-19 vaccine. A remark on this clone: Its target is unknown.

Repertoires were generated with immunoSEQ multiplex PCR, while TCRdb's copy carries only in-frame clones and drops some. This sample has approximately 190,000 clones; approximately 91% occur once, and the top ten carry roughly 0.99%. Germline V gene sequence: CDR1 MDHEN, CDR2 SYDVKM. The CDR3 has 11 amino acids. V dropped 6 bases and J dropped 7 bases, with 10 bases sitting between them. Whole-study findings and limits: Reports indicate that nearly half of spike-specific TCRs are directed at unmutated variant regions.

The chain carries TRBV28 and TRBJ2-7, with no clear D. This TCR derives from an adult in good health. The sequencing used peripheral blood, collected on day 0 of AZD1222 vaccination. The CDR3 DNA is TGTGCCAGCAGCCCTATGGGGGAGCAGTACTTC. The encoded protein is CASSPMGEQYF. Looking up the rest from reference TRBV28 and TRBJ2-7 gives the full variable domain: DVKVTQSSRYLVKRTGEKVFLECVQDMDHENMFWYRQDPGLGLRLIYFSYDVKMKEKGDIPEGYSVSREKKERFSLILESASTNQTSMYLCASSPMGEQYFGPGTRLTVT.